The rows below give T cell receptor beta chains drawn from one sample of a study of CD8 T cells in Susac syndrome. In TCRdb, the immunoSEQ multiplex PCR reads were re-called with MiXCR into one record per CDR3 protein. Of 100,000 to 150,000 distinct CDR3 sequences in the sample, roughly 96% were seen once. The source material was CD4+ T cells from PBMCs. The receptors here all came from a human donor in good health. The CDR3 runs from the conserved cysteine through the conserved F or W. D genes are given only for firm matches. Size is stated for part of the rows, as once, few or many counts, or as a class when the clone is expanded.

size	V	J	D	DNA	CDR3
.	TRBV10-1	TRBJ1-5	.	TGCGCCAGCAGCCAAGGTAATAGCAATCAGCCCCAGCATTTT	CASSQGNSNQPQHF
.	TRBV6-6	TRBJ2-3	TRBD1	TGTGCCAGCAGTTACAAGGGGGCTAGTGCGGATACGCAGTATTTT	CASSYKGASADTQYF
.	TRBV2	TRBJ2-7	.	TGTGCCAGCATATCTGAGGCAACCCTCACCGAGCAGTACTTC	CASISEATLTEQYF
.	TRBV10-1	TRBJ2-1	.	TGCGCCAGCAGTGACGGGGCTGAGCAGTTCTTC	CASSDGAEQFF
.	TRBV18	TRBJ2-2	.	TGTGCCAGCTCACCACGCCTAACGGTTACCGGGGAGCTGTTTTTT	CASSPRLTVTGELFF
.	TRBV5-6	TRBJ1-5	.	TGTGCCAGCAGCTTGGGAGGATTTGGCAATCAGCCCCAGCATTTT	CASSLGGFGNQPQHF
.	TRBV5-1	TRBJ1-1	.	TGCGCCAGCAGCTTGGCGACAGACCGCGGGAACACTGAAGCTTTCTTT	CASSLATDRGNTEAFF
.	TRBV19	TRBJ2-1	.	TGTGCCAGTAGACCCGAGGCCGGACGGAGCTCCTACAATGAGCAGTTCTTC	CASRPEAGRSSYNEQFF
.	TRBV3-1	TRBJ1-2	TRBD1	TGTGCCAGCAGCCATCGGGACAGTTCTAACTATGGCTACACCTTC	CASSHRDSSNYGYTF
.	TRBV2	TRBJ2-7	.	TGTGCCAGCAGTGGAAACGACGAGCAGTACTTC	CASSGNDEQYF
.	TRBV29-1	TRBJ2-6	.	TGCAGCGTCGCTGGACCCTACTCTGGGGCCAACGTCCTGACTTTC	CSVAGPYSGANVLTF
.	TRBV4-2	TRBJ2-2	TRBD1	TGTGCCAGCAGCCAAGATCCTGGACAGGGAGGCACCGGGGAGCTGTTTTTT	CASSQDPGQGGTGELFF
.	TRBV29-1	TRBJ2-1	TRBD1	TGCAGCGTTGAAGAGCGGACAGGGAATGAGCAGTTCTTC	CSVEERTGNEQFF
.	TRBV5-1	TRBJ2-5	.	TGCGCCAGCAGCTTGTCGGGCACGGTTCAAGAGACCCAGTACTTC	CASSLSGTVQETQYF
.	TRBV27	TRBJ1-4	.	TGTGCCAGCAGTTTAGAGGGTGAAAAACTGTTTTTT	CASSLEGEKLFF
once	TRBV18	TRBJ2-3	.	TGTGCCAGCTCACCACGAGCCCTATCGGGGGACACAGATACGCAGTATTTT	CASSPRALSGDTDTQYF
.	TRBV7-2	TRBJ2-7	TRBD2	TGTGCCAGCAGCTTGACTAGCGCATCGCGGGAGCAGTACTTC	CASSLTSASREQYF
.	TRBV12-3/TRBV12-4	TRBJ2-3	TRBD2	TGTGCCAGCAGTTTCTCGGGAGGAGTAGATACGCAGTATTTT	CASSFSGGVDTQYF
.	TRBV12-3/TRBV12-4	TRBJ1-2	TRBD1	TGTGCCAGCAGCATAACAGGGGGCGGCAGCTATGGCTACACCTTC	CASSITGGGSYGYTF
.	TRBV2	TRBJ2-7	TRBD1	TGTGCCAGCAGACCAGGGGGCGGCGAGCAGTACTTC	CASRPGGGEQYF
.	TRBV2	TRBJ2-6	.	TGTGCCAGCAGTGACCTCCCGTTTCGGACCAACGTCCTGACTTTC	CASSDLPFRTNVLTF
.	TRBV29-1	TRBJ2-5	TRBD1	TGCAGCGTCACCTCGGGACAGGGGCAAGAGACCCAGTACTTC	CSVTSGQGQETQYF
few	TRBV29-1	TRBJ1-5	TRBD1	TGCAGCGTCCGGACAGGGAATAATCAGCCCCAGCATTTT	CSVRTGNNQPQHF
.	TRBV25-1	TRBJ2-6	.	TGTGCCAGCAGTGAGCGGGCAGCGATAAGCTCTGGGGCCAACGTCCTGACTTTC	CASSERAAISSGANVLTF
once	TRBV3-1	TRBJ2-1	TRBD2	TGTGCCAGCAGTCGTCTAGCGGGAAGCGAGCAGTTCTTC	CASSRLAGSEQFF